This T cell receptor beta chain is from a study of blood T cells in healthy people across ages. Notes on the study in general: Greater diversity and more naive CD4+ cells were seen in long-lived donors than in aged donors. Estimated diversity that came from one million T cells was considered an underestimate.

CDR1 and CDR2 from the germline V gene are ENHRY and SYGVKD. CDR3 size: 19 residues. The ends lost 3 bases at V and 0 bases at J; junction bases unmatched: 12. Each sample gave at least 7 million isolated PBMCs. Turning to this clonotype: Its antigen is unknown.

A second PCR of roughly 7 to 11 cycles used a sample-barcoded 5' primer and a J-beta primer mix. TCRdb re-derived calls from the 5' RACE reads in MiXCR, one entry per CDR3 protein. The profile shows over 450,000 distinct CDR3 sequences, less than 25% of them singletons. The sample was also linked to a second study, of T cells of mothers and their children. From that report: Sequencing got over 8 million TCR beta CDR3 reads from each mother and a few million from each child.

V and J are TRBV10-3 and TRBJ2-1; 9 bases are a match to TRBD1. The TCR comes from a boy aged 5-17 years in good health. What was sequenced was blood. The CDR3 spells CAISEWELGQGRSYNEQFF. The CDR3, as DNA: TGTGCCATCAGTGAATGGGAATTGGGACAGGGACGCTCCTACAATGAGCAGTTCTTC.